This entry features one TCR beta chain sequence. What it binds is not known. The investigators split CD4+ cells into a CD45RA+ naive subset and a CD45RA-negative memory subset. CDR3 length: 15 residues. Germline CDR1 reads SGHNT; CDR2 reads YYREEE (reference sequence). V trimming: 4 bases; J trimming: 3 bases; junction bases outside the gene matches: 6. Libraries were prepared by immunoSEQ multiplex PCR; TCRdb keeps only in-frame clonotypes and omits some of them. The sample lists about 2.4 million clones; approximately 93% were seen once. The source of the sample is a study of shared clonotypes between healthy human individuals. Background on the study: Three men and two women, aged 18 to 49, were donors. Plates per donor: three CD4 naive, three CD4 memory, two CD8 naive, one CD8 memory.

Study results and limitations: It was anticipated that sequencing depth would influence how many clonotypes donors shared.

The TCR was taken from a young man in good health. Some clones in this sample may be carry-over from other donors' samples. The gene calls are TRBV5-4 and TRBJ2-7, with 11 bases aligning to TRBD2. Material for sequencing was naive CD4+ T cells from PBMCs. Subset reported: CD45RA+ positively selected. In DNA form, the CDR3 reads TGTGCCAGCAGCCGGATCGGGACTAGCGGCTACGAGCAGTACTTC. This encodes CASSRIGTSGYEQYF.